This record concerns one T cell receptor beta chain sequence. This sample stems from a study of blood T cell repertoires in COVID-19. Method: immunoSEQ multiplex PCR; TCRdb's copy keeps in-frame clones and lacks some. The data show fewer than 75,000 clones, with roughly 90% seen just once and just over 9% held by the top ten. The sequence derives from a human donor in a cohort sampled during active COVID-19. The sequencing input was peripheral blood.

The CDR3: CASSEVRGGPTDTQYF. The CDR3 DNA sequence: TGTGCCAGCAGTGAAGTCCGCGGCGGCCCCACAGATACGCAGTATTTT. V and J are TRBV6-1 and TRBJ2-3; D ambiguous. Germline assignment: CDR1 MNHNS and CDR2 SASEGT. The CDR3 runs 16 residues. The germline V and J ends were trimmed by 1 base and 2 bases, with 13 bases remaining between them.